Many counts were recorded for the clone carrying this T cell receptor (beta chain). The V end was cut by 2 bases, the J end by 5 bases, with 10 bases between. The germline CDR1 and CDR2 sequences are GTSNPN and SVGIG (reference sequence). The CDR3 loop spans 12 amino acids. The authors' processing: Samples held a median of 95,638 TCRs, range roughly 20,000–750,000. TCRdb ran MiXCR on the RACE reads and lists one entry per CDR3 protein. These V and J calls rely on TCRdb rather than the paper's analysis. The table records tens of thousands of distinct CDR3 sequences, less than 9% of them present only once. The record originates from a study of human T cells and chemical hapten exposure. Looking at the study overall: Patients, mostly women, had alopecia areata, alopecia totalis or alopecia universalis.

Time point in this sample: pre-sensitization, week 0. Stated treatment: therapeutic diphenylcyclopropenone sensitization with weekly scalp DPC. Sequenced material: whole blood, taken in connection with sensitization to the hapten diphenylcyclopropenone (DPC). The chain joins TRBV30 to TRBJ2-7; D gene unclear. The TCR sequence derives from a woman aged 50 to 65 with alopecia areata. Some clones in this sample may be carry-over from other donors' samples. CDR3 sequence: CAWSRHKDEQYF. The DNA of the CDR3 is TGTGCCTGGAGTCGACATAAGGACGAGCAGTACTTC. The full variable domain, rest sourced from reference TRBV30 and TRBJ2-7, is SQTIHQWPATLVQPVGSPLSLECTVEGTSNPNLYWYRQAAGRGLQLLFYSVGIGQISSEVPQNLSASRPQDRQFILSSKKLLLSDSGFYLCAWSRHKDEQYFGPGTRLTVT.